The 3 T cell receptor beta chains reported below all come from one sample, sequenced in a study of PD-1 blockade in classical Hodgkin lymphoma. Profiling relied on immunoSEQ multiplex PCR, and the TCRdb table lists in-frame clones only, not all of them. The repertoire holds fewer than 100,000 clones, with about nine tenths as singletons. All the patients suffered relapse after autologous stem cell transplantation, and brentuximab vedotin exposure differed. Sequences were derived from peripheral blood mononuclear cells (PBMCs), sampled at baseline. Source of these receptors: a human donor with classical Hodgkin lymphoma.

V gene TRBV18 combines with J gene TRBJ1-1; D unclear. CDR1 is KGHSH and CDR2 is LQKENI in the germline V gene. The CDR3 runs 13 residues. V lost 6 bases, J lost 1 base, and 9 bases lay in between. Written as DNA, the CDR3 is TGTGCCAGCTCGACGAGGGCGAACACTGAAGCTTTCTTT. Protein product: CASSTRANTEAFF.

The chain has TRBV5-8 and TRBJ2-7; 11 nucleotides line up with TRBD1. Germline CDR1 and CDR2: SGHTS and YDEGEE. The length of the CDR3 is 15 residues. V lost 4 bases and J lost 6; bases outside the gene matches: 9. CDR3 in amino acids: CASSIGQGAPSEQYF. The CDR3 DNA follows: TGTGCCAGCAGCATAGGACAGGGGGCACCCTCCGAGCAGTACTTC.

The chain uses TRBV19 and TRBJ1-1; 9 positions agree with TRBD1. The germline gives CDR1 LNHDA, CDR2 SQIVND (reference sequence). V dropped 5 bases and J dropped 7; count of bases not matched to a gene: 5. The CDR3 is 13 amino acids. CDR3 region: CASSPGTGIEAFF. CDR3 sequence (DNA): TGTGCCAGTAGTCCAGGGACAGGGATTGAAGCTTTCTTT.